Below, one T cell receptor beta chain is given with its context. What it recognizes is unknown. The method was immunoSEQ multiplex PCR; TCRdb's version includes in-frame clones alone and lacks a portion of them. The sample holds 25,000 to 30,000 clones, roughly 77% seen once. The data were obtained in a study of OX40 agonist ivuxolimab in advanced cancers. Study results and limitations: Relative to CD4+, CD8+ T cells held more expanded clones on average.

With baseline, cycle 4 day 1, and cycle 7 day 1 as timepoints, blood was sampled. CDR1 and CDR2 from the germline V gene are PRHDT and FYEKMQ (reference sequence). V lost 1 base to trimming and J lost 5 bases, with 6 bases between them. This CDR3 spans 12 amino acids. Sample: CD4+ or CD8+ T cells sorted from blood, taken in a trial of the OX40 agonist ivuxolimab. This rearrangement joins TRBV13 to TRBJ2-7; D might be TRBD1 (6 bases). The sequence came from an adult with an advanced solid tumor such as melanoma, head and neck, liver or kidney cancer. Here the CDR3 DNA reads TGTGCCAGCAGCTTAGCAGGGGACGAGCAGTACTTC. It yields the protein CASSLAGDEQYF.